This is a list of T cell receptor beta chains from one sample in a study of T cell responses to AZD1222 COVID-19 vaccine. Here immunoSEQ multiplex PCR was the method, and the copy in TCRdb shows in-frame clones only, minus some. The data show about 82,000 clones, 83% seen once. Material: peripheral blood, obtained 28 days after the second AZD1222 dose. The origin of the receptors is an adult who received the AZD1222 COVID-19 vaccine. CDR3s include the opening cysteine and the closing phenylalanine or tryptophan. D genes are given only for firm matches. Some rows mark clone size as missing; the rest say once, few, many or name a class of expanded clone.

j_call	clone_size	d_call	v_call	cdr3_nt	cdr3_aa
TRBJ2-1	.	TRBD1	TRBV5-6	TGTGCCAGCAGCTCGACAGGGGCCCCCTTATGGAATGAGCAGTTCTTC	CASSSTGAPLWNEQFF
TRBJ2-7	few	.	TRBV28	TGTGCCAGCAGTGACTCCTACGAGCAGTACTTC	CASSDSYEQYF
TRBJ2-7	.	TRBD2	TRBV7-9	TGTGCCAGCAGCTTAGTAGCGGGAGCGGGGGAGCAGTACTTC	CASSLVAGAGEQYF
TRBJ1-5	.	.	TRBV15	TGTGCCACCAGCAGAGCCAAGGGCTCCGGCAATCAGCCCCAGCATTTT	CATSRAKGSGNQPQHF
TRBJ2-3	.	.	TRBV7-2	TGTGCCAGCAGCTTATTCGGGTCTAGCACAGATACGCAGTATTTT	CASSLFGSSTDTQYF
TRBJ2-1	.	.	TRBV28	TGTGCCAGCGGACCCTCCGGAGGTGTGTTCTTC	CASGPSGGVFF
TRBJ2-7	.	TRBD2	TRBV7-2	TGTGCCAGCAGCTTAGCGGGGCGGGAGGGCCTCGAGCAGTACTTC	CASSLAGREGLEQYF
TRBJ2-5	.	.	TRBV7-3	TGTGCCAGCAGCTTATTGGGGGGCGAAGAGACCCAGTACTTC	CASSLLGGEETQYF
TRBJ1-2	.	.	TRBV4-1	TGCGCCAGCAGCTATAGACAGATAGCTAACTATGGCTACACCTTC	CASSYRQIANYGYTF
TRBJ1-5	.	.	TRBV28	TGTGCCAGCAGTTCCAACGGGGGGGCTCAGCCCCAGCATTTT	CASSSNGGAQPQHF